This TCR beta chain was identified in a study of cytomegalovirus exposure and HLA in healthy donors. Researchers ran the PCR with 60 Vbeta and 13 Jbeta primers. TCRdb's copy holds only in-frame clones and misses some; the assay was immunoSEQ multiplex PCR. The profile shows fewer than 150,000 clones, over 75% of them singletons. Study conclusions and caveats: TCR beta V- and J-gene trimming, according to a later analysis, was linked to a missense DCLRE1C variant.

Only a few counts were recorded for this clone. Its matching antigen is unknown. The germline V gene encodes CDR1 LNHDA and CDR2 SQIVND (reference sequence). The CDR3 spans 15 residues. Trimming took off 5 bases at V and 2 bases at J, with 16 bases between the two ends. Sequenced sample: PBMCs. This TCR was recovered from a human donor in good health. This chain uses TRBV19 with TRBJ2-7; D may be TRBD2 (5 bases). CDR3 sequence reads: CASSFSNAGTYEQYF. In DNA form, the CDR3 reads TGTGCCAGTAGTTTCTCCAACGCCGGGACCTACGAGCAGTACTTC.